The 18 T cell receptor beta chains listed next were all sequenced from one sample in a study of low-dose radiotherapy and immunotherapy resistance in tumors. Time point given: before trial treatment. Both TCRalpha and TCRbeta chains were reverse transcribed with V-gene-specific primers. TCRs were amplified for approximately 21 PCR cycles with a constant-region primer and V-primer adapter. One entry per CDR3 protein, called by TCRdb with MiXCR from the reads. The table shows tens of thousands of distinct CDR3 sequences, with 9.4% occurring only once. The sample in question was PBMCs, obtained before treatment. All receptors come from a male donor with prostate cancer.

This clonotype has ten or more counts. V is TRBV28 and J is TRBJ1-2; D is undetermined. The CDR3 has 14 amino acids. Trimming stripped 6 bases from V and 4 bases from J, with 15 bases between. Per the germline V gene, CDR1 is MDHEN and CDR2 is SYDVKM. The CDR3 spells CASSRGRALYGYTF. The CDR3 region has the DNA TGTGCCAGCAGCCGTGGACGGGCCCTCTATGGCTACACCTTC.

This clonotype was counted ten times or more. The chain has TRBV7-2 and TRBJ2-7; 7 bases map to TRBD1. With 2 bases clipped from V and 2 bases from J, the junction kept 3 bases outside the gene matches. Germline loops: CDR1 SGHTA, CDR2 FQGNSA. The CDR3 has 14 residues. The CDR3 here is CASSLYRGPYEQYF. The CDR3 DNA reads as TGTGCCAGCAGCTTATACAGGGGCCCCTACGAGCAGTACTTC.

V is TRBV6-6 and J is TRBJ2-7; tentatively, D is TRBD1 (5 bases). Germline CDR1 reads MNHNY; CDR2 reads SVGAGI (reference sequence). V was pared by 7 bases and J by 6 bases, with 13 bases between. The CDR3 sequence is 12 residues long. The CDR3 spells CASNTRQGEQYF. The CDR3 DNA follows: TGTGCCAGCAACACGAGGCAGGGCGAGCAGTACTTC.

This clonotype was picked up many times. The chain couples TRBV5-5 to TRBJ2-7; D not certain. Trimming shortened V by 4 bases and J by 0 bases, and 14 bases separated the two germline ends. Germline V CDR1 and CDR2: SGHKS, YYEKEE (reference sequence). CDR3 size: 15 residues. CDR3 protein: CASSPGPTYSYEQYF. CDR3 sequence (DNA): TGTGCCAGCAGCCCCGGGCCCACGTACTCCTACGAGCAGTACTTC.

This clonotype was recorded a few times. V is TRBV14 and J is TRBJ2-5; 12 bases agree with TRBD2. The CDR3 contains 19 residues. Germline V gene lookup returns CDR1 SGHDN and CDR2 FVKESK. J was trimmed by 0 bases and V by 2 bases; bases with no gene match: 10. The CDR3: CASSQLPALAGGYQETQYF. For the CDR3, the DNA is TGTGCCAGCAGCCAACTACCGGCGCTAGCGGGAGGGTACCAAGAGACCCAGTACTTC.

This clonotype was seen at least ten times. The genes are TRBV7-3 and TRBJ2-2, with a weak D call TRBD1 (5 bases). The V gene's germline CDR1 is SGHTA and CDR2 FQGTGA. Trimming took 5 bases from V and 0 from J, leaving 10 bases between them. The CDR3 length is 15 residues. CDR3 in amino acids: CASSPDSANTGELFF. The CDR3 coding sequence is TGTGCCAGCAGCCCAGACAGCGCGAACACCGGGGAGCTGTTTTTT.

This clonotype was counted ten times or more. The chain has TRBV7-2 and TRBJ1-1; 7 bases line up with TRBD1. Germline assignment: CDR1 SGHTA and CDR2 FQGNSA. V shed 5 bases, J shed 7 bases, and the junction held 7 bases outside the gene matches. This CDR3 has 13 amino acids. Here the CDR3 reads CASSPQGGFEAFF. The DNA for the CDR3 is TGTGCCAGCAGCCCCCAGGGGGGCTTTGAAGCTTTCTTT.

This clonotype was picked up many times. The chain links TRBV20-1 to TRBJ2-1; TRBD2 matches at 10 bases. The CDR3 has 15 residues. Germline CDR1 and CDR2: DFQATT and SNEGSKA (reference sequence). The V gene end was trimmed by 6 bases and the J gene end by 2 bases; junction bases not matched to a gene: 7. In nucleotides, the CDR3 is TGCAGTGCCAGACAGACTAGCGGGCCCTACAATGAGCAGTTCTTC. Encoded protein: CSARQTSGPYNEQFF.

This clonotype was seen many times. The chain is built from TRBV6-1 and TRBJ1-1; D remains unclear. This CDR3 region has 15 residues. The germline V gene encodes CDR1 MNHNS and CDR2 SASEGT. V shed 1 base and J shed 0 bases, with 9 bases lying between them. The CDR3 is CASSEEAGVNTEAFF. CDR3 in DNA: TGTGCCAGCAGTGAAGAGGCAGGAGTGAACACTGAAGCTTTCTTT.

This clonotype has at least ten counts. This chain connects TRBV5-1 to TRBJ2-7; 10 bases are a match to TRBD2. Germline trimming cut 1 base from V and 4 bases from J; bases unmatched to any gene: 5. Per the germline V gene, CDR1 is SGHRS and CDR2 is YFSETQ. The CDR3 covers 15 residues. The CDR3 loop reads CASSLWPSGSYEQYF. Here the CDR3 DNA reads TGCGCCAGCAGCTTGTGGCCTAGCGGGAGTTACGAGCAGTACTTC.

This clonotype has ten or more counts. As DNA, the CDR3 is TGCAGTGCGGAGAGGGGGCTTGGAGGCTACACCTTC. Amino acids: CSAERGLGGYTF. The V and J genes are TRBV20-1 and TRBJ1-2; 7 bases fit TRBD1. This CDR3 is 12 amino acids long. Germline V gene data show CDR1 as DFQATT and CDR2 as SNEGSKA (reference sequence). The J segment lost 8 bases and the V segment lost 6 bases, leaving 9 bases of the junction unmatched.

At least ten counts were recorded for this clonotype. The chain recombines TRBV2 with TRBJ2-7; unclear D gene. The V end was cut by 4 bases, the J end by 4 bases, with 11 bases between. The CDR3 consists of 13 residues. CDR1 and CDR2 from the germline V gene are SNHLY and FYNNEI. CDR3 sequence: CASSARVRYEQYF. The CDR3 DNA reads as TGTGCCAGCAGTGCAAGGGTTAGGTACGAGCAGTACTTC. The complete variable domain, with remaining parts taken from reference TRBV2 and TRBJ2-7, reads EPEVTQTPSHQVTQMGQEVILRCVPISNHLYFYWYRQILGQKVEFLVSFYNNEISEKSEIFDDQFSVERPDGSNFTLKIRSTKLEDSAMYFCASSARVRYEQYFGPGTRLTVT.

The V gene is TRBV20-1, the J gene TRBJ2-1; TRBD2 agrees at 8 bases. Looked up from germline, CDR1 is DFQATT and CDR2 is SNEGSKA (reference sequence). CDR3 length equals 15 residues. Losses at the gene ends were 1 base for V and 9 bases for J; bases not matched to a gene: 11. The CDR3 DNA reads TGCAGTGCTAGAGGCCCCTTGACTAGCGATACTGAGCAGTTCTTC. Translation: CSARGPLTSDTEQFF.

This clonotype was picked up many times. V and J are TRBV20-1 and TRBJ2-3; 14 nucleotides line up with TRBD2. CDR1 and CDR2 (germline): DFQATT, SNEGSKA (reference sequence). The V and J ends lost 3 bases and 1 base, in that order; junction bases with no gene match: 0. The CDR3 loop spans 15 amino acids. This CDR3 reads CSARGLAGGTDTQYF. The CDR3 coding sequence is TGCAGTGCTAGGGGACTAGCGGGAGGCACAGATACGCAGTATTTT.

In this sample, this clonotype turned up many times. The chain carries TRBV28 and TRBJ1-2; D is unclear. Germline V lookup: CDR1 MDHEN, CDR2 SYDVKM. V dropped 6 bases and J dropped 7 bases, with 12 bases sitting between them. The CDR3 is 12 amino acids. CDR3 loop: CASRSAARGYTF. DNA for the CDR3: TGTGCCAGCAGGTCCGCTGCCCGTGGCTACACCTTC.

This clonotype has ten or more counts. The chain links TRBV6-6 to TRBJ2-2; D is unclear. Per the germline V gene, CDR1 is MNHNY and CDR2 is SVGAGI (reference sequence). V was clipped by 2 bases and J by 4 bases, with 5 bases between them. This CDR3 is 13 amino acids long. This chain's CDR3 is CASSYITTGELFF. CDR3 nucleotide sequence: TGTGCCAGCAGTTACATCACCACCGGGGAGCTGTTTTTT.

About this clonotype: This may stem from a read error, because a much larger clone lies one nucleotide away. The CDR3 sequence: CSARDGSRLSYNKQFF. As DNA, the CDR3 is TGCAGTGCTAGAGATGGGTCCAGGCTCTCCTACAATAAGCAGTTCTTC. The chain has TRBV20-1 and TRBJ2-1, with no clear D. The CDR3 consists of 16 residues. The germline CDR1 and CDR2 sequences are DFQATT and SNEGSKA (reference sequence).

This clonotype was detected many times. The chain employs TRBV15 and TRBJ2-1; unclear D gene. In germline, CDR1 is LNHNV, CDR2 YYDKDF (reference sequence). The CDR3 runs 14 residues. V gave up 4 bases and J gave up 6 bases, with 13 bases separating them. CDR3 sequence: CATSTVKPVNEQFF. CDR3 sequence (DNA): TGTGCCACCAGCACAGTAAAACCCGTCAATGAGCAGTTCTTC. Based on the CDR3 plus reference TRBV15 and TRBJ2-1, the full variable domain is DAMVIQNPRYQVTQFGKPVTLSCSQTLNHNVMYWYQQKSSQAPKLLFHYYDKDFNNEADTPDNFQSRRPNTSFCFLDIRSPGLGDTAMYLCATSTVKPVNEQFFGPGTRLTVL.